The subject of this entry is one T cell receptor (beta chain). The CDR3 has 14 residues. V lost 5 bases to trimming and J lost 4 bases; unmatched junction nucleotides: 6. The V gene's germline CDR1 is SGHAT and CDR2 FQNNGV. This entry is derived from a study of blood T cells in healthy people across ages. It was with a sample-barcoded 5' primer and a J-beta primer mix that a second PCR of roughly 6 to 12 cycles was run. A single record per CDR3 protein comes from TCRdb applying MiXCR to the 5' RACE reads. In the table there are roughly 1.5 million distinct CDR3 sequences, around 40% of which are singletons.

The sequencing sample was made of blood. The sequence was obtained from a woman between 18 and 29 years old in good health. The V and J genes are TRBV11-2 and TRBJ1-2; 8 bases line up with TRBD1. The CDR3 nucleotides read TGTGCCAGCAGCGGGATCAGGGGGCCCTATGGCTACACCTTC. Translation gives CASSGIRGPYGYTF. The complete variable domain, with remaining parts taken from reference TRBV11-2 and TRBJ1-2, reads EAGVAQSPRYKIIEKRQSVAFWCNPISGHATLYWYQQILGQGPKLLIQFQNNGVVDDSQLPKDRFSAERLKGVDSTLKIQPAKLEDSAVYLCASSGIRGPYGYTFGSGTRLTVV.